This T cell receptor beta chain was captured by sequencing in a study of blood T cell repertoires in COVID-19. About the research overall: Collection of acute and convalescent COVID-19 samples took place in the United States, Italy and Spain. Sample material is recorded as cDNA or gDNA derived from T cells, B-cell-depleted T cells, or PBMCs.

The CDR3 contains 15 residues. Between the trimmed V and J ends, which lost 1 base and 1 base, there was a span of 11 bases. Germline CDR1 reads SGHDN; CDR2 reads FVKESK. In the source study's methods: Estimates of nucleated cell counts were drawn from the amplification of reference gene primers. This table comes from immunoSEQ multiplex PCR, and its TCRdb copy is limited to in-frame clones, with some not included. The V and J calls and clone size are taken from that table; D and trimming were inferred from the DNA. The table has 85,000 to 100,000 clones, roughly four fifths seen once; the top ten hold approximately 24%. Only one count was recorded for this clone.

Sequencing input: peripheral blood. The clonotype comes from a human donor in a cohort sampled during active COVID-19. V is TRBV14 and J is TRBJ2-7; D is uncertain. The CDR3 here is CASSQGRVVSYEQYF. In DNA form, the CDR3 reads TGTGCCAGCAGCCAAGGTCGGGTAGTGTCCTACGAGCAGTACTTC.